This is a list of T cell receptor beta chains from one sample in a study of T cells in Graves' hyperthyroidism and ophthalmopathy. TCRdb ran MiXCR on the multiplex PCR reads and lists one entry per CDR3 protein. Of roughly 570,000 distinct CDR3 sequences listed, about 15% are singletons. The sequenced material came from blood. The receptors here all came from a woman in her thirties with Graves' hyperthyroidism. Each CDR3 is given with its conserved first and last residue. Each record gives: clone size, J gene, D gene, V gene, CDR3 protein, CDR3 DNA. A D gene is named only where the DNA matches it firmly. Clone size is not always given. Where it is, it says once, few, many or a class for expanded clones.

clone size: many; J gene: TRBJ1-4; D gene: .; V gene: TRBV12-3/TRBV12-4; CDR3 protein: CASSLHRTTEKLFF; CDR3 DNA: TGTGCCAGCAGTTTGCACCGGACCACAGAAAAACTGTTTTTT
clone size: many; J gene: TRBJ2-3; D gene: .; V gene: TRBV30; CDR3 protein: CAWSVERVGVTDTQYF; CDR3 DNA: TGTGCCTGGAGTGTAGAGCGAGTCGGGGTCACAGATACGCAGTATTTT
clone size: many; J gene: TRBJ2-5; D gene: .; V gene: TRBV30; CDR3 protein: CAWSVLRGTQETQYF; CDR3 DNA: TGTGCCTGGAGTGTACTAAGGGGTACTCAAGAGACCCAGTACTTC
clone size: many; J gene: TRBJ2-1; D gene: TRBD1; V gene: TRBV11-1; CDR3 protein: CASSAPRQGANNEQFF; CDR3 DNA: TGTGCCAGCAGCGCCCCTCGGCAGGGGGCAAACAATGAGCAGTTCTTC
clone size: .; J gene: TRBJ1-5; D gene: .; V gene: TRBV27; CDR3 protein: CASRVGDSNQPQHF; CDR3 DNA: TGTGCCAGCAGGGTAGGGGATAGCAATCAGCCCCAGCATTTT
clone size: many; J gene: TRBJ2-1; D gene: .; V gene: TRBV6-2/TRBV6-3; CDR3 protein: CASSLGGAREQFF; CDR3 DNA: TGTGCCAGCAGTTTAGGGGGAGCCAGGGAGCAGTTCTTC
clone size: many; J gene: TRBJ1-1; D gene: .; V gene: TRBV5-1; CDR3 protein: CASSLNLGGTEAFF; CDR3 DNA: TGCGCCAGCAGCTTGAATCTTGGGGGCACTGAAGCTTTCTTT
clone size: .; J gene: TRBJ1-6; D gene: .; V gene: TRBV7-2; CDR3 protein: CTSSLGDNSPLHF; CDR3 DNA: TGTACCAGCAGCTTAGGGGATAATTCACCCCTCCACTTT
clone size: .; J gene: TRBJ2-7; D gene: TRBD1; V gene: TRBV20-1; CDR3 protein: CSAPPGQGDYEQYF; CDR3 DNA: TGCAGTGCCCCCCCGGGACAGGGGGACTACGAGCAGTACTTC
clone size: few; J gene: TRBJ2-1; D gene: .; V gene: TRBV6-1; CDR3 protein: CASSIRGSSYNEQFF; CDR3 DNA: TGTGCCAGCAGTATACGGGGGAGCTCCTACAATGAGCAGTTCTTC
clone size: few; J gene: TRBJ1-3; D gene: .; V gene: TRBV6-5; CDR3 protein: CASSYSNRASGNTIYF; CDR3 DNA: TGTGCCAGCAGTTACAGTAACAGAGCGTCTGGAAACACCATATATTTT
clone size: few; J gene: TRBJ2-1; D gene: TRBD1; V gene: TRBV4-1; CDR3 protein: CASSQGQGVYNEQFF; CDR3 DNA: TGCGCCAGCAGCCAGGGACAGGGGGTATACAATGAGCAGTTCTTC
clone size: few; J gene: TRBJ2-5; D gene: .; V gene: TRBV7-9; CDR3 protein: CASSQGVLGEQETQYF; CDR3 DNA: TGTGCCAGCAGCCAAGGGGTCCTCGGGGAGCAAGAGACCCAGTACTTC
clone size: many; J gene: TRBJ2-7; D gene: .; V gene: TRBV10-3; CDR3 protein: CAISPAETYEQYF; CDR3 DNA: TGTGCCATCTCCCCCGCGGAGACCTACGAGCAGTACTTC
clone size: .; J gene: TRBJ2-4; D gene: TRBD2; V gene: TRBV12-3/TRBV12-4; CDR3 protein: CASSLVASGGLNIQYF; CDR3 DNA: TGTGCCAGCAGTTTAGTCGCTAGCGGGGGGTTAAACATTCAGTACTTC
clone size: few; J gene: TRBJ1-4; D gene: .; V gene: TRBV24-1; CDR3 protein: CATSDSNVNEKLFF; CDR3 DNA: TGTGCCACCAGTGATTCAAACGTAAATGAAAAACTGTTTTTT
clone size: .; J gene: TRBJ1-1; D gene: .; V gene: TRBV9; CDR3 protein: CASTPVGARAFF; CDR3 DNA: TGTGCCAGCACCCCGGTTGGGGCAAGGGCTTTCTTT
clone size: few; J gene: TRBJ2-6; D gene: TRBD1; V gene: TRBV29-1; CDR3 protein: CSVILDRAGANVLTF; CDR3 DNA: TGCAGCGTGATTTTGGACAGGGCTGGGGCCAACGTCCTGACTTTC
clone size: many; J gene: TRBJ2-3; D gene: .; V gene: TRBV11-2; CDR3 protein: CASSFKGPRDTQYF; CDR3 DNA: TGTGCCAGCAGCTTCAAGGGGCCGAGGGATACGCAGTATTTT
clone size: many; J gene: TRBJ1-5; D gene: .; V gene: TRBV14; CDR3 protein: CASSQDDQPQHF; CDR3 DNA: TGTGCCAGCAGCCAAGATGATCAGCCCCAGCATTTT
clone size: many; J gene: TRBJ2-1; D gene: TRBD1; V gene: TRBV13; CDR3 protein: CASSLNPGGANEQFF; CDR3 DNA: TGTGCCAGCAGCTTAAACCCAGGGGGCGCTAATGAGCAGTTCTTC
clone size: few; J gene: TRBJ1-6; D gene: TRBD1; V gene: TRBV6-2/TRBV6-3; CDR3 protein: CASSQPGQGVSPLHF; CDR3 DNA: TGTGCCAGCAGTCAGCCGGGACAGGGGGTTTCACCCCTCCACTTT
clone size: few; J gene: TRBJ2-1; D gene: .; V gene: TRBV15; CDR3 protein: CATSRGWTDNEQFF; CDR3 DNA: TGTGCCACCAGCAGAGGCTGGACCGACAATGAGCAGTTCTTC
clone size: few; J gene: TRBJ1-2; D gene: .; V gene: TRBV6-1; CDR3 protein: CASIRGLDYGYTF; CDR3 DNA: TGTGCCAGCATTAGAGGGTTGGACTATGGCTACACCTTC
clone size: many; J gene: TRBJ1-1; D gene: .; V gene: TRBV18; CDR3 protein: CASSPRRTRSNTEAFF; CDR3 DNA: TGTGCCAGCTCACCACGTAGGACCAGATCGAACACTGAAGCTTTCTTT
clone size: .; J gene: TRBJ1-1; D gene: .; V gene: TRBV19; CDR3 protein: CASSIPGQGNTEAFF; CDR3 DNA: TGTGCCAGTAGTATCCCGGGGCAGGGGAACACTGAAGCTTTCTTT
clone size: .; J gene: TRBJ2-7; D gene: TRBD1; V gene: TRBV6-2/TRBV6-3; CDR3 protein: CASRTTGGSYEQYF; CDR3 DNA: TGTGCCAGCAGAACTACAGGGGGCTCCTACGAGCAGTACTTC
clone size: many; J gene: TRBJ2-3; D gene: .; V gene: TRBV20-1; CDR3 protein: CSAAVTSTDTQYF; CDR3 DNA: TGCAGTGCGGCGGTTACTAGCACAGATACGCAGTATTTT
clone size: many; J gene: TRBJ1-1; D gene: .; V gene: TRBV29-1; CDR3 protein: CSVTRPGRSPNTEAFF; CDR3 DNA: TGCAGCGTCACCCGACCCGGGCGGAGCCCGAACACTGAAGCTTTCTTT
clone size: many; J gene: TRBJ2-7; D gene: TRBD1; V gene: TRBV11-2; CDR3 protein: CASSPYRGPYEQYF; CDR3 DNA: TGTGCCAGCAGCCCCTACAGGGGACCCTACGAGCAGTACTTC
clone size: many; J gene: TRBJ1-4; D gene: TRBD1; V gene: TRBV5-1; CDR3 protein: CASSYAGDRNEKLFF; CDR3 DNA: TGCGCCAGCAGCTACGCGGGGGACAGGAATGAAAAACTGTTTTTT
clone size: many; J gene: TRBJ2-7; D gene: .; V gene: TRBV20-1; CDR3 protein: CSASPTILEIRYEQYF; CDR3 DNA: TGCAGTGCTAGTCCGACCATCTTAGAAATTCGGTACGAGCAGTACTTC
clone size: many; J gene: TRBJ2-3; D gene: TRBD1; V gene: TRBV20-1; CDR3 protein: CSALIRDRSLDTQYF; CDR3 DNA: TGCAGTGCGTTAATCCGGGACAGGTCGTTGGATACGCAGTATTTT
clone size: .; J gene: TRBJ2-3; D gene: TRBD2; V gene: TRBV9; CDR3 protein: CASSVGTSGGTDTQYF; CDR3 DNA: TGTGCCAGCAGCGTGGGGACTAGCGGGGGCACAGATACGCAGTATTTT
clone size: many; J gene: TRBJ2-7; D gene: .; V gene: TRBV7-2; CDR3 protein: CASSFSSGQNYEQYF; CDR3 DNA: TGTGCCAGCAGCTTTTCGTCCGGTCAAAACTACGAGCAGTACTTC
clone size: many; J gene: TRBJ1-2; D gene: .; V gene: TRBV30; CDR3 protein: CAWSVVEGGSGYTF; CDR3 DNA: TGTGCCTGGAGTGTCGTGGAGGGGGGGTCTGGCTACACCTTC
clone size: many; J gene: TRBJ2-7; D gene: .; V gene: TRBV5-6; CDR3 protein: CASSLAAGPYEQYF; CDR3 DNA: TGTGCCAGCAGCTTGGCCGCGGGGCCCTACGAGCAGTACTTC
clone size: once; J gene: TRBJ1-6; D gene: .; V gene: TRBV6-5; CDR3 protein: CASNYLVRGSTSPLHF; CDR3 DNA: TGTGCCAGCAATTATTTAGTTAGGGGAAGTACTTCACCCCTCCACTTT
clone size: .; J gene: TRBJ2-1; D gene: .; V gene: TRBV5-1; CDR3 protein: CASSLRGLDEQFF; CDR3 DNA: TGCGCCAGCAGCTTAAGGGGTTTGGATGAGCAGTTCTTC
clone size: .; J gene: TRBJ2-5; D gene: TRBD2; V gene: TRBV10-3; CDR3 protein: CAISGGLAGVQETQYF; CDR3 DNA: TGTGCCATCAGTGGGGGACTAGCGGGAGTTCAAGAGACCCAGTACTTC
clone size: few; J gene: TRBJ2-2; D gene: .; V gene: TRBV18; CDR3 protein: CASSPRVGDTGELFF; CDR3 DNA: TGTGCCAGCTCACCACGAGTGGGGGACACCGGGGAGCTGTTTTTT
clone size: .; J gene: TRBJ2-7; D gene: TRBD2; V gene: TRBV9; CDR3 protein: CASSVGWTSGTYEQYF; CDR3 DNA: TGTGCCAGCAGCGTCGGATGGACTAGCGGGACCTACGAGCAGTACTTC
clone size: .; J gene: TRBJ2-1; D gene: .; V gene: TRBV5-1; CDR3 protein: CASSLANSKWETQFF; CDR3 DNA: TGCGCCAGCAGCTTGGCTAACTCAAAGTGGGAGACCCAGTTCTTC
clone size: .; J gene: TRBJ2-5; D gene: TRBD1; V gene: TRBV7-2; CDR3 protein: CASSLGDRREETQYF; CDR3 DNA: TGTGCCAGCAGCTTAGGGGACAGGAGAGAAGAGACCCAGTACTTC
clone size: many; J gene: TRBJ2-2; D gene: .; V gene: TRBV5-1; CDR3 protein: CASSSAFPGELFF; CDR3 DNA: TGCGCCAGCAGCTCTGCCTTCCCCGGGGAGCTGTTTTTT
clone size: many; J gene: TRBJ2-7; D gene: TRBD2; V gene: TRBV6-5; CDR3 protein: CASSYSGLAGYEQYF; CDR3 DNA: TGTGCCAGCAGTTACTCGGGACTAGCGGGCTACGAGCAGTACTTC
clone size: many; J gene: TRBJ2-7; D gene: .; V gene: TRBV28; CDR3 protein: CASRREAGYEQYF; CDR3 DNA: TGTGCCAGCAGACGTGAGGCAGGTTACGAGCAGTACTTC
clone size: many; J gene: TRBJ1-1; D gene: .; V gene: TRBV18; CDR3 protein: CASSPRGRTAEAFF; CDR3 DNA: TGTGCCAGCTCACCCCGTGGCCGGACAGCTGAAGCTTTCTTT
clone size: few; J gene: TRBJ2-5; D gene: .; V gene: TRBV7-3; CDR3 protein: CASSRDKQETQYF; CDR3 DNA: TGTGCCAGCAGCCGGGACAAACAAGAGACCCAGTACTTC
clone size: few; J gene: TRBJ2-7; D gene: TRBD2; V gene: TRBV3-1; CDR3 protein: CASSRPGTSGRIPYEQYF; CDR3 DNA: TGTGCCAGCAGCCGACCCGGGACTAGCGGGAGGATCCCCTACGAGCAGTACTTC
clone size: .; J gene: TRBJ2-7; D gene: .; V gene: TRBV15; CDR3 protein: CATSREGSEQYF; CDR3 DNA: TGTGCCACCAGCAGAGAGGGCTCCGAGCAGTACTTC
clone size: few; J gene: TRBJ2-1; D gene: .; V gene: TRBV7-2; CDR3 protein: CASSLAPGLPPYNEQFF; CDR3 DNA: TGTGCCAGCAGCTTAGCGCCGGGACTCCCCCCCTACAATGAGCAGTTCTTC
clone size: many; J gene: TRBJ2-1; D gene: TRBD2; V gene: TRBV5-6; CDR3 protein: CASSLELAGVNEQFF; CDR3 DNA: TGTGCCAGCAGCTTGGAGCTAGCGGGAGTCAATGAGCAGTTCTTC
clone size: .; J gene: TRBJ2-1; D gene: TRBD2; V gene: TRBV27; CDR3 protein: CASSTAGGLGDGQFF; CDR3 DNA: TGTGCCAGCAGTACAGCGGGAGGGCTCGGGGATGGGCAGTTCTTC